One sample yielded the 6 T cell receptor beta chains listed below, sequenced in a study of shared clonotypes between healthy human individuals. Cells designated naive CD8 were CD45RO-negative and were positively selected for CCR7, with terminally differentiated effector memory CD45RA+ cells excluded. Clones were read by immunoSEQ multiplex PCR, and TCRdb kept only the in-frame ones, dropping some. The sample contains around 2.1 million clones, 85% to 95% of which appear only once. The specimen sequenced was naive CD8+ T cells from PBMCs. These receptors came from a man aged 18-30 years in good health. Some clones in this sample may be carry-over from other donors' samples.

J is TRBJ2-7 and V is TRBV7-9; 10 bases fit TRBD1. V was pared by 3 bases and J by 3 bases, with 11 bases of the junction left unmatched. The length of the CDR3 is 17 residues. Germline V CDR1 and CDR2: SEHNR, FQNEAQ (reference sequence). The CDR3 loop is CASSFPTKTGGLYEQYF. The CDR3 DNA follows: TGTGCCAGCAGCTTCCCCACCAAGACAGGGGGCCTCTACGAGCAGTACTTC.

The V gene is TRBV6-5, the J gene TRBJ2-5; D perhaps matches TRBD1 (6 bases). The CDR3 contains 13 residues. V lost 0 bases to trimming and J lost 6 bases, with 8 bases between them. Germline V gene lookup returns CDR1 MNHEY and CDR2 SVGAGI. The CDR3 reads CASSYSGAKTQYF. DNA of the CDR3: TGTGCCAGCAGTTACTCGGGGGCTAAGACCCAGTACTTC.

The CDR3 loop is CASAGHPQLGTGELFF. The CDR3 DNA follows: TGCGCCAGCGCTGGACATCCACAGTTAGGCACCGGGGAGCTGTTTTTT. The chain joins TRBV5-1 to TRBJ2-2, with a weak D call TRBD1 (5 bases). The ends were cut back, 7 bases at V and 4 bases at J, with 20 bases in the middle. Germline values: CDR1 SGHRS, CDR2 YFSETQ. The CDR3 length is 16 residues.

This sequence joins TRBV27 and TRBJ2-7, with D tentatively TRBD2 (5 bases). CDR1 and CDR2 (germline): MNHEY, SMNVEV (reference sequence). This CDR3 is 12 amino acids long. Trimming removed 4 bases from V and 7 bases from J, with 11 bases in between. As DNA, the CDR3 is TGTGCCAGCAGTTCCCCCGGGGAGGAGCAGTACTTC. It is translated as CASSSPGEEQYF.

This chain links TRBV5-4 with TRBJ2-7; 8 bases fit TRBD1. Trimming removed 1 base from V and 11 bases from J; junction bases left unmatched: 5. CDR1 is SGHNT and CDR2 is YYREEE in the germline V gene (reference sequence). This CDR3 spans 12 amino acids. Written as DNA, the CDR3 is TGTGCCAGCAGCTTGTCTGCGGGACAGGAGTACTTC. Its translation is CASSLSAGQEYF.

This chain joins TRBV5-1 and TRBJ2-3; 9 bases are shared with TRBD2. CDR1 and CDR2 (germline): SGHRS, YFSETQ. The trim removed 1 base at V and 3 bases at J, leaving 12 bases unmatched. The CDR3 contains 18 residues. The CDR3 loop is CASSLSPISGSRTDTQYF. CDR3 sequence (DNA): TGCGCCAGCAGCTTGTCCCCCATTAGCGGGAGTCGGACAGATACGCAGTATTTT.